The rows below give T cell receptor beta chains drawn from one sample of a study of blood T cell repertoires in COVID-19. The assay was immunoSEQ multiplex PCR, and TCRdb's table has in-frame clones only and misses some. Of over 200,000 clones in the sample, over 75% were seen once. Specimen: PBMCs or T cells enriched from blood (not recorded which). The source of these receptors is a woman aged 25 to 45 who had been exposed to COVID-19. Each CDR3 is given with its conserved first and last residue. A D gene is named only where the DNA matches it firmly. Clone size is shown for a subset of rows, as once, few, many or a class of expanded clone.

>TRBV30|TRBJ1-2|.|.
TGTGCCTGGAGCTCGGGGGGTGTCTATGGCTACACCTTC
CAWSSGGVYGYTF
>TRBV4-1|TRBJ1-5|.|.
TGCGCCAGCAGGGCAACAGGTCAAAAGGGCAATCAGCCCCAGCATTTT
CASRATGQKGNQPQHF
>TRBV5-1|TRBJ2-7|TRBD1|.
TGCGCCAGCAGCCCCGGACAGGCTTCGACCGAGCAGTACTTC
CASSPGQASTEQYF
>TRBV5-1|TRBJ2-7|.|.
TGCGCCAGCAGCCACAGGGACACCAGCTCCTACGAGCAGTACTTC
CASSHRDTSSYEQYF
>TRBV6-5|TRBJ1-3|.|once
TGTGCCAGCAGAGTGGACAGACGCTCTGGAAACACCATATATTTT
CASRVDRRSGNTIYF
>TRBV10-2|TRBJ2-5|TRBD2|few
TGCGCCACAGCACGGGGGGATGCCACCGGTGAGACCCAGTACTTC
CATARGDATGETQYF
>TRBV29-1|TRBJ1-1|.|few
TGCAGCACAAAACTAGTGACTGAAGCTTTCTTT
CSTKLVTEAFF
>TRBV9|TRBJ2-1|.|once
TGTGCCAGCAGTCTCAGAGGTGAGCAGTTCTTC
CASSLRGEQFF
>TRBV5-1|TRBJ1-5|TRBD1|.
TGCGCCAGCAGCGATGACAGGGGAAGCAATCAGCCCCAGCATTTT
CASSDDRGSNQPQHF
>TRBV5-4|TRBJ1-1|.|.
TGTGCCAGCAGCTCTAAAATGAGACGGGACACTGAAGCTTTCTTT
CASSSKMRRDTEAFF
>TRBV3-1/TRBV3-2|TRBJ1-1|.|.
TGTGCCAGCAGTCCTTTAAGACAACGGACTGAAGCTTTCTTT
CASSPLRQRTEAFF
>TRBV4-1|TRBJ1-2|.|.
TGCGCCAGCAGCCACGGCTCAGACAGAACTAACTATGGCTACACCTTC
CASSHGSDRTNYGYTF
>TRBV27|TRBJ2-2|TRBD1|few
TGTGCCAGCAGTATAACAGGGGTACACGGGGAGCTGTTTTTT
CASSITGVHGELFF
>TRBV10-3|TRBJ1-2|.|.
TGTGCCCTCCGCCTGGGCAGCTATGGCTACACCTTC
CALRLGSYGYTF
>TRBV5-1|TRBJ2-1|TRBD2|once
TGCGCCAGCAGCCCCGGGACTAGCTCCTACAATGAGCAGTTCTTC
CASSPGTSSYNEQFF
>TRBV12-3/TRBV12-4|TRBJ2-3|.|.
TGTGCCAGCAGTTATGATGAGTCGGATACGCAGTATTTT
CASSYDESDTQYF
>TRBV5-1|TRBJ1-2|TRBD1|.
TGCGCCAGCAGCCAAGGCGGGACAGGGAAAGGCTACACCTTC
CASSQGGTGKGYTF
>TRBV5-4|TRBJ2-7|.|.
TGTGCCAGCAGCTTGTATCAGTCCTCAGGGTACGAGCAGTACTTC
CASSLYQSSGYEQYF
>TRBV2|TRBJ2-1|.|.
TGTGCCAGCAGTTCAGCCGGACTGGCACTCTACAATGAGCAGTTCTTC
CASSSAGLALYNEQFF
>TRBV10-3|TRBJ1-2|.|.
TGTGCCATCAGTGAGTCAGAGGGAAGTGGTGGCTACACCTTC
CAISESEGSGGYTF
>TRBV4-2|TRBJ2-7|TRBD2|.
TGTGCCAGCAGCCACCCACTTACTAGCGGGAGCCCGTCCTACGAGCAGTACTTC
CASSHPLTSGSPSYEQYF
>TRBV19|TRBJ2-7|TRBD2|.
TGTGCCAGTATGGTAACGGGGGGGTACGAGCAGTACTTC
CASMVTGGYEQYF
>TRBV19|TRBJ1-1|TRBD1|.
TGTGCCAGTAGTCCCGCCCGACAGGGGAAGAACACTGAAGCTTTCTTT
CASSPARQGKNTEAFF
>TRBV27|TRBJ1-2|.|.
TGTGCCAGCAGTTTATCGCAGGGGCTTTACTATGGCTACACCTTC
CASSLSQGLYYGYTF
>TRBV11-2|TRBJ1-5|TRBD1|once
TGTGCCAGCAGCTTGGGGACAGGCAAGGGGGCCCAGCATTTT
CASSLGTGKGAQHF